A single sample gave rise to the 2 T cell receptor beta chains below, sequenced in a study of beta chain features in type 1 diabetes. Regarding the study as a whole: A moderate, significant TCRB CDR3 shortening appeared in type 1 diabetes across four CD4+ subsets.

Reverse transcribing all isolated RNA meant expressed TCRB transcripts were sequenced. Sequencing was performed with immunoSEQ multiplex PCR; in TCRdb, only in-frame clones are kept and a portion is missing. The sample consists of about 160,000 clones, approximately 8.7% of them appearing once. Antigens of these TCRs are unknown. Sample: central memory CD4+ T cells from blood. The receptors were sampled from a woman in her twenties or thirties with type 1 diabetes.

This sequence joins TRBV19 and TRBJ1-2; D perhaps matches TRBD1 (6 bases). The CDR3 consists of 15 residues. Germline CDR1 LNHDA, CDR2 SQIVND (reference sequence). Trimming left V 0 bases short and J 3 bases short, with 11 bases between. The CDR3 here is CASSIDLNRDYGYTF. DNA for the CDR3: TGTGCCAGTAGTATAGATCTAAACAGGGACTATGGCTACACCTTC.

This clone was observed a handful of times. The chain couples TRBV4-1 to TRBJ2-1; 11 nucleotides agree with TRBD2. V shed 4 bases, J shed 6 bases, and the junction held 5 bases outside the gene matches. This CDR3 region has 15 residues. Germline V gives CDR1 MGHRA, CDR2 YSYEKL. In nucleotides, the CDR3 is TGCGCCAGCAGCCTCGCCGGGACTAGCGGCAATGAGCAGTTCTTC. Amino acids: CASSLAGTSGNEQFF.